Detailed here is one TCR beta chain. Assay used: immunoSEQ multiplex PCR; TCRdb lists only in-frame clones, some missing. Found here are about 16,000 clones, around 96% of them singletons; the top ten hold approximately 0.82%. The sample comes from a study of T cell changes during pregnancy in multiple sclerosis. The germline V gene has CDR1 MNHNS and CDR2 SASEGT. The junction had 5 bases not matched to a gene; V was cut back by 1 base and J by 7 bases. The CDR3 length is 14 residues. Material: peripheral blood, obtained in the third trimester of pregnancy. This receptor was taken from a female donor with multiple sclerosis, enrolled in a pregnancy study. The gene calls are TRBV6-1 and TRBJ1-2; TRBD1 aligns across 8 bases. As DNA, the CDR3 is TGTGCCAGCAGTGAAGTGACAGGGGCCCCTGGCTACACCTTC. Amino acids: CASSEVTGAPGYTF.